These T cell receptor beta chains were read from a single sample in a study of T-cell reconstitution after alpha-beta-depleted transplantation in children. TCRdb passed the PCR reads through MiXCR, listing each CDR3 protein once. The repertoire has approximately 430,000 distinct CDR3 sequences, around 16% of them found once; the top ten carry roughly 27%. This specimen was PBMCs, mostly from graft donor cells, taken 360 days after TCRalphabeta/CD19-depleted stem cell transplant. All receptors come from a boy younger than two who had a stem cell transplant for Wiskott-Aldrich syndrome, so the T cells may come from the graft donor. The CDR3 runs from the conserved cysteine through the conserved F or W. The D gene is left open where the match is weak. Size tells how often a clone was seen (once, few, many) or the class of an expanded clone, and some rows leave it out.

v_gene	j_gene	d_gene	abundance	CDR3nt	CDR3aa
TRBV5-5	TRBJ2-2	TRBD2	few	TGTGCCAGCAGCCGGCTAGCGGGAGCGCACACCGGGGAGCTGTTTTTT	CASSRLAGAHTGELFF
TRBV7-2	TRBJ2-7	NA	few	TGTGCCAGCAGTCCCGGGGCGGGAACCTACGAGCAGTACTTC	CASSPGAGTYEQYF
TRBV25-1	TRBJ2-5	NA	many	TGTGCCAGCAGTGGGAGGTATCAGTACTTC	CASSGRYQYF
TRBV29-1	TRBJ2-5	NA	NA	TGCAGCGTTGACGGGGAGTTCCAAGAGACCCAGTACTTC	CSVDGEFQETQYF
TRBV4-3	TRBJ2-1	TRBD2	few	TGCGCCAGCAGCCAAGATCGGCCCGGGACTAGTCCCTACAATGAGCAGTTCTTC	CASSQDRPGTSPYNEQFF
TRBV6-5	TRBJ1-3	NA	NA	TGTGCCAGCAGTTACGGCTTAACAGGCACTGGAAACACCATATATTTT	CASSYGLTGTGNTIYF
TRBV12-3/TRBV12-4	TRBJ2-7	NA	NA	TGTGCCAGCAGTTTGGGCATGAGGTTGTACGAGCAGTACTTC	CASSLGMRLYEQYF
TRBV19	TRBJ2-7	TRBD1	few	TGTGCCAGTAGTCAGACTACAGGGGGCGCTAACTACGAGCAGTACTTC	CASSQTTGGANYEQYF
TRBV7-2	TRBJ1-3	TRBD1	few	TGTGCCAGCAGCGACAGGGCGAGGACTGGAAACACCATATATTTT	CASSDRARTGNTIYF
TRBV9	TRBJ2-7	NA	few	TGTGCCAGCAGCGCACGGGATACCCCTGACTACGAGCAGTACTTC	CASSARDTPDYEQYF
TRBV7-2	TRBJ2-7	TRBD1	NA	TGTGCCAGCAGCTCTAGGGCAGGGGGCGTCTACGAGCAGTACTTC	CASSSRAGGVYEQYF
TRBV20-1	TRBJ2-1	TRBD2	NA	TGCAGTGCTACACCCCTACTAGCGGGCAATGAGCAGTTCTTC	CSATPLLAGNEQFF
TRBV5-1	TRBJ1-1	NA	many	TGCGCCAGCAGCTTGGACAGGGTAGGAAAAGCTTTCTTT	CASSLDRVGKAFF
TRBV6-2/TRBV6-3	TRBJ2-5	NA	NA	TGTGCCAGCAGTCCCTGGGCGGGCAAAGAGACCCAGTACTTC	CASSPWAGKETQYF
TRBV5-5	TRBJ2-1	TRBD2	NA	TGTGCCAGCAGCTCCTTTATAGCGGGAGGGACCAATGAGCAGTTCTTC	CASSSFIAGGTNEQFF
TRBV5-1	TRBJ2-5	NA	NA	TGCGCCAGCAGCTTGGGGGCAGGGAATAAAGAGACCCAGTACTTC	CASSLGAGNKETQYF
TRBV7-2	TRBJ2-2	TRBD2	NA	TGTGCCAGCAGCTCTAGGCTAGCGGGAATCGTCCGGGTCACCGGGGAGCTGTTTTTT	CASSSRLAGIVRVTGELFF
TRBV5-1	TRBJ2-5	NA	NA	TGCGCCAGCAGCTTGGTTCCAGAGCAAGAGACCCAGTACTTC	CASSLVPEQETQYF
TRBV7-9	TRBJ1-2	NA	NA	TGTGCCAGCAGCCTAGGCCTATTGAGCAGAAACTATGGCTACACCTTC	CASSLGLLSRNYGYTF
TRBV20-1	TRBJ2-3	TRBD2	NA	TGCAGTGCTAGGGCTAGCGGGAGCACAGATACGCAGTATTTT	CSARASGSTDTQYF
TRBV7-2	TRBJ2-7	TRBD1	NA	TGTGCCAGCAGCTTAGTAGGGACAGGGGGCGGCGAGCAGTACTTC	CASSLVGTGGGEQYF
TRBV5-1	TRBJ1-5	NA	NA	TGCGCCAGCAGCTTGAAACCCCAGGGACCCCTGCAAAAGATTGATCAGCCCCAGCATTTT	CASSLKPQGPLQKIDQPQHF
TRBV4-1	TRBJ2-1	TRBD2	few	TGCGCCAGCAGCCAAGAGGAGATAGCGGGGGGGGATGAGCAGTTCTTC	CASSQEEIAGGDEQFF
TRBV7-2	TRBJ2-7	NA	NA	TGTGCCAGCAGCTTAGACCGGGTGCGGGACGAGCAGTACTTC	CASSLDRVRDEQYF
TRBV29-1	TRBJ2-5	TRBD2	NA	TGCAGCGTTGGACTAGCGGGAGGAGGCCAAGAGACCCAGTACTTC	CSVGLAGGGQETQYF
TRBV27	TRBJ2-5	TRBD2	NA	TGTGCCAGCAGGTCGACTAGCGGGGGAGAGACCCAGTACTTC	CASRSTSGGETQYF
TRBV12-3/TRBV12-4	TRBJ1-5	NA	few	TGTGCCAGCAGTTTTGCGGGGAAGGGGCATCAGCCCCAGCATTTT	CASSFAGKGHQPQHF
TRBV3-1	TRBJ2-3	NA	few	TGTGCCAGCAGCCAAGCCCTAGCAGATACGCAGTATTTT	CASSQALADTQYF
TRBV28	TRBJ1-1	NA	few	TGTGCCAGCAGGCCTCAAGGGACGCCCACTGAAGCTTTCTTT	CASRPQGTPTEAFF
TRBV10-1	TRBJ2-7	TRBD1	NA	TGCGCCAGCAGTGAGGGGGGACAGGGGAACGAGCAGTACTTC	CASSEGGQGNEQYF
TRBV18	TRBJ1-6	NA	many	TGTGCCAGCTCACCCCTGAAAGCAGGGTTGAATTCACCCCTCCACTTT	CASSPLKAGLNSPLHF
TRBV12-3/TRBV12-4	TRBJ2-6	NA	NA	TGTGCCAGCGGTGGGTTAGGAGCCTCTGGGGCCAACGTCCTGACTTTC	CASGGLGASGANVLTF
TRBV20-1	TRBJ2-3	TRBD2	NA	TGCAGTGCTAGAGATTCCCGGCGGGGGGGCTTCTCAGATACGCAGTATTTT	CSARDSRRGGFSDTQYF
TRBV5-1	TRBJ2-1	TRBD2	few	TGCGCCAGCAGCTGGGGTCTAGCGGGAGGGGACTACAATGAGCAGTTCTTC	CASSWGLAGGDYNEQFF
TRBV9	TRBJ2-1	NA	NA	TGTGCCAGCAGCGTAGCAGACCCTGGGGTAGAGTCATGGTTAAGCTCCTACAATGAGCAGTTCTTC	CASSVADPGVESWLSSYNEQFF
TRBV7-2	TRBJ2-5	NA	few	TGTGCCAGCAGCACGAAGGGGGAGACCCAGTACTTC	CASSTKGETQYF
TRBV5-1	TRBJ2-3	TRBD1	few	TGCGCCAGCAGCCCTCCGACCGTTTACAGGGGAACAGATACGCAGTATTTT	CASSPPTVYRGTDTQYF
TRBV7-8	TRBJ2-1	NA	NA	TGTGCCAGCAGCTTACGGGACCCGGGACGTAGGACCTACAATGAGCAGTTCTTC	CASSLRDPGRRTYNEQFF
TRBV28	TRBJ1-1	NA	few	TGTGCCAGCAGTTTATCGGGTCACACTGAAGCTTTCTTT	CASSLSGHTEAFF
TRBV28	TRBJ2-3	NA	few	TGTGCCAGCAGCCTAACGGGGGGCGCCACAGATACGCAGTATTTT	CASSLTGGATDTQYF
TRBV30	TRBJ2-1	NA	NA	TGTGCCTGGAGTGAACTTGGAGGGGGACAGTTCTTC	CAWSELGGGQFF
TRBV12-3/TRBV12-4	TRBJ2-1	NA	NA	TGTGCCAGCAGTTTAATTAATAGCAGGCATGAGCAGTTCTTC	CASSLINSRHEQFF
TRBV10-3	TRBJ2-3	TRBD2	NA	TGTGCCATCAGGACTAGCGGGATGAACACAGATACGCAGTATTTT	CAIRTSGMNTDTQYF
TRBV13	TRBJ1-3	TRBD1	few	TGTGCCAGCAGCTTCGGGACAGGCCTATACTCTGGAAACACCATATATTTT	CASSFGTGLYSGNTIYF
TRBV5-8	TRBJ1-1	NA	few	TGTGCCAGCAGCTCCCGACTGGCAGGACCGGACACTGAAGCTTTCTTT	CASSSRLAGPDTEAFF
TRBV6-1	TRBJ2-1	NA	few	TGTGCCAGCAGCTTCTACGGGACGGCTGATGAGCAGTTCTTC	CASSFYGTADEQFF